This T cell receptor beta chain was found in a study of patients and donors after allogeneic stem cell transplantation. MiXCR was run by TCRdb on the RT-PCR reads, yielding one entry per CDR3 protein. The table lists under 200,000 distinct CDR3 sequences, approximately 30% of them singletons. The CDR3 has 13 residues. In germline, CDR1 is SQVTM, CDR2 ANQGSEA. Between the trimmed V and J ends, which lost 6 bases and 10 bases, there was a span of 16 bases. This clonotype was detected only a few times. The chain combines TRBV29-1 with TRBJ1-6; D unresolved. The sample taken for sequencing was blood, either unsorted or a sorted T cell fraction (not recorded which). This sequence was found in a human donor who was either an allogeneic HSCT recipient or a stem cell or donor lymphocyte infusion donor (not recorded which). It is not recorded whose cells these are; they may come from a transplant donor. The DNA for the CDR3 is TGCAGCGTACGGCCCAGCACGAACTCACCCCTCCACTTT. This translates into CSVRPSTNSPLHF. The full variable domain, in which reference TRBV29-1 and TRBJ1-6 provide the parts outside the CDR3, is SAVISQKPSRDICQRGTSLTIQCQVDSQVTMMFWYRQQPGQSLTLIATANQGSEATYESGFVIDKFPISRPNLTFSTLTVSNMSPEDSSIYLCSVRPSTNSPLHFGNGTRLTVT.